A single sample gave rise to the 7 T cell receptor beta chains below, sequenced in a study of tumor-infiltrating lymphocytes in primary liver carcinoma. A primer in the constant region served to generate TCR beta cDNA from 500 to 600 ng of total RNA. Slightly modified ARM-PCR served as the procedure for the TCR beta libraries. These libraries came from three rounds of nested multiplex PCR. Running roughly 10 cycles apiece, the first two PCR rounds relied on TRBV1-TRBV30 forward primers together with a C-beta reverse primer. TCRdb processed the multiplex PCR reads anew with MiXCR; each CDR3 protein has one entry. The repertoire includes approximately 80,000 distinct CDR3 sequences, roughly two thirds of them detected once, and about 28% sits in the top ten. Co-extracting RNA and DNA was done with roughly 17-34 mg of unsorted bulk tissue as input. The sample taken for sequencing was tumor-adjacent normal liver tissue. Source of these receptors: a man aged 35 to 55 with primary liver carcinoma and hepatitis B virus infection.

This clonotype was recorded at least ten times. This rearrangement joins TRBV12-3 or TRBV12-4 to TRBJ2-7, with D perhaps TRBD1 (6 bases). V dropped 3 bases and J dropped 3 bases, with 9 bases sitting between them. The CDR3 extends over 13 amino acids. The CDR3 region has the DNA TGTGCCAGCAGTTTGAAGGACAGCTACGAGCAGTACTTC. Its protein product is CASSLKDSYEQYF.

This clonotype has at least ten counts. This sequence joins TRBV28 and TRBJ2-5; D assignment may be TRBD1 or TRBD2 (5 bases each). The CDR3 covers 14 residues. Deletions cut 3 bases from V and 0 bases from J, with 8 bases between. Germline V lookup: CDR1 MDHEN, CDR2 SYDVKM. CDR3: CASSFRGYQETQYF. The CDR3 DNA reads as TGTGCCAGCAGTTTCCGGGGCTACCAAGAGACCCAGTACTTC.

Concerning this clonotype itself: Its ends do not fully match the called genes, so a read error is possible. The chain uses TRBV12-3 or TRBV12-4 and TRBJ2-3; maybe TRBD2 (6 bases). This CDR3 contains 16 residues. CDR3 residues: CVSSLSSAGPTDMQYF. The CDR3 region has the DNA TGTGTCAGCAGTCTTTCCTCGGCGGGACCCACAGATATGCAGTATTTT.

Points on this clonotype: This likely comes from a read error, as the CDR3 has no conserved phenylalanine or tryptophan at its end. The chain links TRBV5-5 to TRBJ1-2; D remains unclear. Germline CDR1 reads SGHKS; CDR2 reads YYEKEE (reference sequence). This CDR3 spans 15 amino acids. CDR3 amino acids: CVSSQRTNGEYGYTL. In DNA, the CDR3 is TGTGTCAGCAGTCAACGGACCAATGGGGAGTATGGCTACACCCTC.

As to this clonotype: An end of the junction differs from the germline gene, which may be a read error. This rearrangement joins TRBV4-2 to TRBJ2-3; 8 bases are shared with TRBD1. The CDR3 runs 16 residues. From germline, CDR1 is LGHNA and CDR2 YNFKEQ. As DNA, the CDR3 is TGTGCCAGCAGCCAAGGACAGGGGCTGGCCGCAGATACGCATTATTTT. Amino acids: CASSQGQGLAADTHYF.

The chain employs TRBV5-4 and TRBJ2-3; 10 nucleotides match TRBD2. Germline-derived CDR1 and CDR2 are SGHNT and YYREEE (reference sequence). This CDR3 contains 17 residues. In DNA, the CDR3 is TGTGACAGTAGCCCCCTACTGACTAGCGGGAGCACAGATACGCAGTATTTT. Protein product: CDSSPLLTSGSTDTQYF.

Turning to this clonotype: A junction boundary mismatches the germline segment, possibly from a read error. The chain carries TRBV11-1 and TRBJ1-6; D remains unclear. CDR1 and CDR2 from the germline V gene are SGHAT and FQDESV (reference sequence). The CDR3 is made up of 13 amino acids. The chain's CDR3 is CASSLKGNSHLHF. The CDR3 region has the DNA TGTGCCAGTAGCCTAAAAGGGAACTCACACCTCCACTTT.